The entry below describes one TCR beta chain. The antigen is unknown. This sample stems from a study of OX40 agonist ivuxolimab in advanced cancers. Study at large: Enrolled patients in dose escalation had cancers that were hepatocellular carcinoma, melanoma, renal cell or head and neck cancer. Regarding the study as a whole: Low normalized T-cell clonal expansion was also seen in some nonresponders. With doses of 0.1-3.0 mg/kg, partial responders showed among the lowest clonal expansion. At 0.1 to 3.0 mg/kg and by week 6, CD4+ and CD8+ T cells in the blood had expanded clonally.

Clones were sequenced by immunoSEQ multiplex PCR, and TCRdb holds only the in-frame ones, with some missing. The sample yields fewer than 90,000 clones, over 75% seen once. The clonotype was recovered from an adult with an advanced solid tumor such as melanoma, head and neck, liver or kidney cancer. The sample consisted of CD4+ or CD8+ T cells sorted from blood, taken in a trial of the OX40 agonist ivuxolimab.

The CDR3 spells CASTLHRGGRETEAFF. CDR3 nucleotides: TGTGCCAGTACCCTTCACCGAGGGGGTCGGGAGACTGAAGCTTTCTTT. The chain carries TRBV19 and TRBJ1-1, with D possibly TRBD1 on 6 matching bases. The CDR3 covers 16 residues. Germline CDR1 is LNHDA and CDR2 is SQIVND (reference sequence). Trimming left V 7 bases short and J 5 bases short, with 23 bases between.